These 11 T cell receptor beta chains came from one sample sequenced in a study of technical replicates of blood from several donors. Here immunoSEQ multiplex PCR was the method, and the copy in TCRdb shows in-frame clones only, minus some. Of tens of thousands of clones in the sample, about 98% are singletons; the top ten hold roughly 0.16%. Sample: T cells isolated from PBMCs. The receptor set was obtained from a human donor in good health.

J is TRBJ2-1 and V is TRBV29-1; D may be TRBD2 (6 bases). V lost 0 bases to trimming and J lost 10 bases, with 16 bases between them. CDR3 size: 14 residues. CDR1 is SQVTM and CDR2 is ANQGSEA in the germline V gene. The CDR3 bases are TGCAGCGTTGAAGATCTGGGGACTTCCAGGGAGCAGTTCTTC. Residues: CSVEDLGTSREQFF.

The rearrangement joins TRBV10-2 to TRBJ1-1; D is unresolved. The germline CDR1 and CDR2 sequences are WSHSY and SAAADI. Between the trimmed V and J ends, which lost 2 bases and 1 base, there was a span of 5 bases. This CDR3 is built from 13 residues. In DNA form, the CDR3 reads TGCGCCAGCAGTGAGCTCAGGAACACTGAAGCTTTCTTT. This translates into CASSELRNTEAFF.

This sequence joins TRBV2 and TRBJ1-4; D gene ambiguous. Germline assignment: CDR1 SNHLY and CDR2 FYNNEI. V shed 7 bases and J shed 4 bases, with 13 bases lying between them. The CDR3 is 14 amino acids. The CDR3 region is CASKENPGNEKLFF. The CDR3 coding sequence is TGTGCCAGCAAGGAAAACCCGGGTAATGAAAAACTGTTTTTT.

The sample holds one count of this clone. The V and J genes are TRBV2 and TRBJ2-2, with TRBD2 matching over 11 bases. The CDR3 extends over 16 amino acids. Germline-derived CDR1 and CDR2 are SNHLY and FYNNEI. The ends lost 5 bases at V and 1 base at J; junction bases unmatched: 3. The CDR3 protein is CASSPGTSGNTGELFF. CDR3 nucleotide sequence: TGTGCCAGCAGTCCCGGGACTAGCGGGAACACCGGGGAGCTGTTTTTT.

This clone has just one count. The chain uses TRBV7-6 and TRBJ2-7; tentatively, D is TRBD1 (5 bases). V shed 5 bases and J shed 7 bases, with 18 bases lying between them. Germline CDR1 SGHVS, CDR2 FNYEAQ. The CDR3 runs to 14 residues. CDR3 DNA sequence: TGTGCCAGCAGCCCGCGGACACTGAAAGAGGAGCAGTACTTC. Translation gives CASSPRTLKEEQYF.

V and J are TRBV7-9 and TRBJ2-7; the match to TRBD1 covers 9 bases. Germline assignment: CDR1 SEHNR and CDR2 FQNEAQ (reference sequence). The junction had 8 bases not matched to a gene; V was cut back by 5 bases and J by 0 bases. This CDR3 contains 16 residues. CDR3 coding DNA: TGTGCCAGCAGCCCCTATGGGACAGGGAGCTCCTACGAGCAGTACTTC. This sequence encodes CASSPYGTGSSYEQYF.

The chain links TRBV5-1 to TRBJ1-1, with 8 bases that match TRBD1. The CDR3 length is 15 residues. After removal of 2 bases from V and 6 bases from J, the junction contained 9 bases not matched to a gene. CDR1 SGHRS and CDR2 YFSETQ come from the germline V gene. CDR3: CASSLNDRGFAEAFF. The CDR3 coding sequence is TGCGCCAGCAGCTTAAATGACAGGGGTTTCGCTGAAGCTTTCTTT.

The chain employs TRBV18 and TRBJ2-5, with 7 nucleotides matching TRBD2. V gave up 4 bases and J gave up 2 bases; unmatched junction bases: 7. Germline assignment: CDR1 KGHSH and CDR2 LQKENI. The CDR3 sequence is 15 residues long. In nucleotides, the CDR3 is TGTGCCAGCTCACTCTCTCTAGCGGTGCAAGAGACCCAGTACTTC. Protein: CASSLSLAVQETQYF.

The chain combines TRBV7-9 with TRBJ1-2; 8 nucleotides align to TRBD1. The junction had 10 bases not matched to a gene; V was cut back by 7 bases and J by 3 bases. CDR1 is SEHNR, CDR2 FQNEAQ, per germline (reference sequence). This CDR3 comprises 15 residues. CDR3 in amino acids: CASKPYRQGHYGYTF. The CDR3 DNA is TGTGCCAGCAAACCATACCGACAGGGGCACTATGGCTACACCTTC.

The chain joins TRBV9 to TRBJ2-3; maybe TRBD2 (7 bases). Per germline, CDR1 SGDLS and CDR2 YYNGEE. The CDR3 runs 14 residues. V was cut by 3 bases and J by 6 bases, with 14 bases left in between. CDR3 protein: CASSEGGPPDTQYF. CDR3 DNA sequence: TGTGCCAGCAGCGAGGGGGGGCCTCCGGATACGCAGTATTTT.

This sequence joins TRBV4-1 and TRBJ2-3; 8 nucleotides line up with TRBD2. CDR1 and CDR2 (germline): MGHRA, YSYEKL. J gave up 6 bases and V 1 base, and 6 bases lay outside the gene matches. The CDR3 loop spans 15 amino acids. This CDR3 reads CASSQAYREGDTQYF. The CDR3 DNA follows: TGCGCCAGCAGCCAAGCCTATCGGGAGGGTGATACGCAGTATTTT.